This T cell receptor beta chain was documented in a study of blood T cells in healthy people across ages. Study details: Template switching picked up about one barcoded beta molecule for each two T cells. Study-level points and caveats: Per-million-T-cell TCR beta diversity fell roughly linearly with age. Both higher diversity and more naive CD4+ cells marked long-lived donors when set against aged donors.

The second PCR ran about 6 to 12 cycles with a sample-barcoded 5' primer and J-beta primers. TCRdb called the 5' RACE reads again in MiXCR, with one record for every CDR3 protein. Of about 580,000 distinct CDR3 sequences listed, roughly 43% were seen once; the top ten hold 20% to 25%. V was pared by 2 bases and J by 2 bases, with 7 bases of the junction left unmatched. CDR1 MNHEY and CDR2 SVGAGI come from the germline V gene. The CDR3 runs to 17 residues. As for this clonotype: Its antigen is not known. A much larger clone differs by one base, so this may be a read error.

The TCR sequence derives from a man of 80 years or more in good health. Sequenced: blood. The gene calls are TRBV6-5 and TRBJ2-5, with 11 bases that match TRBD2. This chain's CDR3 is CASSYMSGTSGQETQYF. The CDR3 nucleotides are TGTGCCAGCAGTTACATGTCCGGGACTAGCGGTCAAGAGACCCAGTACTTC.